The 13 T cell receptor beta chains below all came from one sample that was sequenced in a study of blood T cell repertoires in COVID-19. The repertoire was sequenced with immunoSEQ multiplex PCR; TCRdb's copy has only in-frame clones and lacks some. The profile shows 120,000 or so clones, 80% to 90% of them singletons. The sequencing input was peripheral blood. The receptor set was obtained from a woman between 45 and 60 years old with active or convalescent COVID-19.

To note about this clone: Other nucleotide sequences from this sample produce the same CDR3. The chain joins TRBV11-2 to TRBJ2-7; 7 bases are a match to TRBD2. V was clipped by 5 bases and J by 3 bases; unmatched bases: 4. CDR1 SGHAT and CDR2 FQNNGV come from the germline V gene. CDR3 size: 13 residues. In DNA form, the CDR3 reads TGTGCCAGCAGCCCTGGGAGGGTCTACGAGCAGTACTTC. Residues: CASSPGRVYEQYF.

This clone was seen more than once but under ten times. The CDR3: CASSLGGDEQYF. In DNA form, the CDR3 reads TGTGCCAGCAGTTTAGGAGGAGACGAGCAGTACTTC. This chain joins TRBV12-3 or TRBV12-4 and TRBJ2-7, with D unresolved. Trimming left V 1 base short and J 5 bases short, with 6 bases between. CDR3 length: 12 amino acids.

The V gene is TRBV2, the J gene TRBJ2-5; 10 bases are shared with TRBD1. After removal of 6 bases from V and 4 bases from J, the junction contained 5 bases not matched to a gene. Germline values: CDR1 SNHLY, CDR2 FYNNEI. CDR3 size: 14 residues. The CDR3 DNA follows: TGTGCCAGCAGCTCCGGGACAGGGGCAGAGACCCAGTACTTC. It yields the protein CASSSGTGAETQYF.

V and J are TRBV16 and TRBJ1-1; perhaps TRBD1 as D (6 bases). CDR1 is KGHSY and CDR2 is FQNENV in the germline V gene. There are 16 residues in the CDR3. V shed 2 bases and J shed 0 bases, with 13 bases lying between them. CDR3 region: CASSQVSGHLNTEAFF. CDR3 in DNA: TGTGCCAGCAGCCAAGTATCGGGACACCTGAACACTGAAGCTTTCTTT.

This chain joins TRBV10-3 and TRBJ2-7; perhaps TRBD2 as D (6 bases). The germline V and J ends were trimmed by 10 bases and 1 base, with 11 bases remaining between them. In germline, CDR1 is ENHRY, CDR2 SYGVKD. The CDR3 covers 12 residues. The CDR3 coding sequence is TGTGCCACCACGGGGGAATCCTACGAGCAGTACTTC. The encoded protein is CATTGESYEQYF.

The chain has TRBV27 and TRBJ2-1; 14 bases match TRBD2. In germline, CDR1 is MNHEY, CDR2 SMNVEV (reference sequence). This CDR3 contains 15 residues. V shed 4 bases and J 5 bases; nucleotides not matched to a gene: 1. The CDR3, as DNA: TGTGCCAGCAGTTGGGGACTAGCGGGAGACAATGAGCAGTTCTTC. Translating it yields CASSWGLAGDNEQFF.

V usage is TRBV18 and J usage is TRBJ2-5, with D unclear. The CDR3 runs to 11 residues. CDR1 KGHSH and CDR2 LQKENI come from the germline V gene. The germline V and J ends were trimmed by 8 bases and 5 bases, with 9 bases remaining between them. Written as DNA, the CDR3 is TGTGCCAGCCCGAAAGCGGAGACCCAGTACTTC. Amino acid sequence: CASPKAETQYF.

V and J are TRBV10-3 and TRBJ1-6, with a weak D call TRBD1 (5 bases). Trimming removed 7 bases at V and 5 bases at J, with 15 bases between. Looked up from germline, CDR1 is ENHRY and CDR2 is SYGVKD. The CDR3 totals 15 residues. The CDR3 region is CAINGGTVNNSPLHF. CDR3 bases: TGTGCCATCAACGGGGGGACGGTGAATAATTCACCCCTCCACTTT.

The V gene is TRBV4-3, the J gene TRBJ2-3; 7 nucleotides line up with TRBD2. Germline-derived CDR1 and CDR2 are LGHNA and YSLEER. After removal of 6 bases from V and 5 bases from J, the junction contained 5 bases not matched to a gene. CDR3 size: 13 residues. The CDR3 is CASSLSGGDTQYF. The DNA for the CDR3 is TGCGCCAGCAGTTTGTCGGGGGGAGATACGCAGTATTTT.

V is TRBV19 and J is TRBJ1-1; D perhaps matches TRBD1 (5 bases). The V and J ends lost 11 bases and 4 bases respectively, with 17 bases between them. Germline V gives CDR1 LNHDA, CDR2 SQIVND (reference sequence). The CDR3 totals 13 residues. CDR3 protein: CACRGTGVTEAFF. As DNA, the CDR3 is TGTGCCTGCCGGGGGACCGGCGTCACTGAAGCTTTCTTT.

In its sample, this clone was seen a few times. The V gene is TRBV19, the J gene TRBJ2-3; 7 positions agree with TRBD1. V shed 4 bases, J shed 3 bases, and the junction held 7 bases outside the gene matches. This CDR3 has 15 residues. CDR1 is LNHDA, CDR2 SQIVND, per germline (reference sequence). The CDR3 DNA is TGTGCCAGTAGTACGGGACAGTTAGTGACAGATACGCAGTATTTT. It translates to CASSTGQLVTDTQYF.

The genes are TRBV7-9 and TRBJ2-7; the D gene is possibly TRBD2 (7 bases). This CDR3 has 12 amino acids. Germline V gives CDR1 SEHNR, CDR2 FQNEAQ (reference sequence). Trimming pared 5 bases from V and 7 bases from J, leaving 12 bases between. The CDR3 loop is CASSRGGGEQYF. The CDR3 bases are TGTGCCAGCAGCCGAGGGGGAGGGGAGCAGTACTTC.

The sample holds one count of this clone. The CDR3 region has the DNA TGTGCCAGCAGCTCCTACACAGATACGCAGTATTTT. It specifies CASSSYTDTQYF. The chain joins TRBV5-6 to TRBJ2-3; D is uncertain. There are 12 residues in the CDR3. Trimming left V 3 bases short and J 2 bases short, with 4 bases between. Looked up from germline, CDR1 is SGHDT and CDR2 is YYEEEE.